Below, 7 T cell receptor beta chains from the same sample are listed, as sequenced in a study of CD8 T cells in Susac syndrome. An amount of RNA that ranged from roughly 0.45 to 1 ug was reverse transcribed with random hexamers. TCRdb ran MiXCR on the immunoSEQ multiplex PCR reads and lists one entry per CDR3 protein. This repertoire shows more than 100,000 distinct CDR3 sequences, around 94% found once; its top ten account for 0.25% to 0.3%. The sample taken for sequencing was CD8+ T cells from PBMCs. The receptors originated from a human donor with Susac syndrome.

The chain's CDR3 is CSARVIRGGAADTEAFF. The CDR3 nucleotides are TGCAGTGCTAGAGTGATTAGGGGGGGGGCCGCAGACACTGAAGCTTTCTTT. The V gene is TRBV20-1, the J gene TRBJ1-1; TRBD1 is a possible D gene (6 bases). Trimming pared 1 base from V and 3 bases from J, leaving 21 bases between. In germline, CDR1 is DFQATT, CDR2 SNEGSKA (reference sequence). The CDR3 is 17 amino acids.

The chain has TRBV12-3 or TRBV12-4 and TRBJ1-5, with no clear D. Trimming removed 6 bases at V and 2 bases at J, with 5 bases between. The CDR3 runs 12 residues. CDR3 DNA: TGTGCCAGCAGCGTGGGCAATCAGCCCCAGCATTTT. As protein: CASSVGNQPQHF.

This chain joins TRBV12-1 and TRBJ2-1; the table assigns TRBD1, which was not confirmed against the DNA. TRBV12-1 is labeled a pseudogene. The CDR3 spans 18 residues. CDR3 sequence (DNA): TGTGCCAGCAGCTCCCGCGGGACACTGACAGAAAACTACAATGAGCAGTTCTTC. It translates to CASSSRGTLTENYNEQFF.

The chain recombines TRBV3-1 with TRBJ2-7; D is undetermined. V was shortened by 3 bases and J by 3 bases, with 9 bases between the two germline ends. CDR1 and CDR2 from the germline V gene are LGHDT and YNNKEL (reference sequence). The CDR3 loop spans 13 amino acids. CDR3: CASSQRFHYEQYF. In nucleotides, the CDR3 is TGTGCCAGCAGCCAGAGATTTCACTACGAGCAGTACTTC.

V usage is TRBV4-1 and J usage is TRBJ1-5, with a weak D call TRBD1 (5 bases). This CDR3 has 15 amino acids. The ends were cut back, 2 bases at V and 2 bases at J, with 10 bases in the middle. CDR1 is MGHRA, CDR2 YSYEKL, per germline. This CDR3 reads CASSQRAGGNQPQHF. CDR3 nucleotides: TGCGCCAGCAGCCAACGGGCGGGGGGCAATCAGCCCCAGCATTTT.

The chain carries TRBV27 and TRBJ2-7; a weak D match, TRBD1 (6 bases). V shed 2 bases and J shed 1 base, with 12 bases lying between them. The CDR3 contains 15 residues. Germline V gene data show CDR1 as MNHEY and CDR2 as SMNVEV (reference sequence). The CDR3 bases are TGTGCCAGCAGTTTAGAAGGGGGATCATCCTACGAGCAGTACTTC. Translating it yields CASSLEGGSSYEQYF.

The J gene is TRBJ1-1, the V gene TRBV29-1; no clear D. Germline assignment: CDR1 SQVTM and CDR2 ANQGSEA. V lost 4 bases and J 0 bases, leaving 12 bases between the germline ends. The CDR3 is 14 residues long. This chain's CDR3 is CSVVGGGMNTEAFF. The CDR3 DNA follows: TGCAGCGTTGTTGGTGGAGGCATGAACACTGAAGCTTTCTTT.